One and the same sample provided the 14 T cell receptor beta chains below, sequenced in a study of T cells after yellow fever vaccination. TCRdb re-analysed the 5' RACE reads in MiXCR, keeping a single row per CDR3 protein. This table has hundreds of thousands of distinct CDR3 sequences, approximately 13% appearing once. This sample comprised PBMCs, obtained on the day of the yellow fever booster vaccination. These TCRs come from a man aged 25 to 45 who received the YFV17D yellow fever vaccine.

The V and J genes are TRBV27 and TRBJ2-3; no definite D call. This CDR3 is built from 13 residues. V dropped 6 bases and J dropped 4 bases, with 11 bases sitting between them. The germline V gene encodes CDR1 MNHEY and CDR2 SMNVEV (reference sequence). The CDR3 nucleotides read TGTGCCAGCAGCCCTATGCCCGCAGATACGCAGTATTTT. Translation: CASSPMPADTQYF.

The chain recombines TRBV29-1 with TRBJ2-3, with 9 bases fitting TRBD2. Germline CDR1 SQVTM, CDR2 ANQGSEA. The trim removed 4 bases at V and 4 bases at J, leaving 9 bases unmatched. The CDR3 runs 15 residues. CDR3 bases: TGCAGCGTTGCGGGAAGTAGCGGGAGTCCAGATACGCAGTATTTT. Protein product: CSVAGSSGSPDTQYF.

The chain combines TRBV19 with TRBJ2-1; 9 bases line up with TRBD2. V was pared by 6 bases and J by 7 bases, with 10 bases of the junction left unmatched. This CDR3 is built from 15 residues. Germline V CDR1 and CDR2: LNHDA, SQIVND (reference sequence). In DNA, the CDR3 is TGTGCCAGTAGCAATGCCTTAGCGGGAGTGAATGAGCAGTTCTTC. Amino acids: CASSNALAGVNEQFF.

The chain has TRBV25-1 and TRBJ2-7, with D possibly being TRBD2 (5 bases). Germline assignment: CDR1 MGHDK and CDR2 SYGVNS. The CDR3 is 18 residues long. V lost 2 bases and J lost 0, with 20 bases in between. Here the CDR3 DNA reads TGTGCCAGCAGTGAAACCCCCCCCCTAGCTGCTAGCTCCTACGAGCAGTACTTC. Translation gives CASSETPPLAASSYEQYF.

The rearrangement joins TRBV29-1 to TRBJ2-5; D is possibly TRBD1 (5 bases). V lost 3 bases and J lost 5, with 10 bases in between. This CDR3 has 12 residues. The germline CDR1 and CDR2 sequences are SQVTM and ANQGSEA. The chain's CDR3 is CSVDPGMETQYF. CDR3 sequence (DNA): TGCAGCGTTGATCCAGGGATGGAGACCCAGTACTTC.

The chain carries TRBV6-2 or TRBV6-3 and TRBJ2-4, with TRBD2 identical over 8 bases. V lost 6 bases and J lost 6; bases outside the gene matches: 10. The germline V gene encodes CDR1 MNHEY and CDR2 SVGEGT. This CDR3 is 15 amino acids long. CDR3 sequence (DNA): TGTGCCAGCAGCCAAGGACTAGCCGGAGGAAACATTCAGTACTTC. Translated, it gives CASSQGLAGGNIQYF.

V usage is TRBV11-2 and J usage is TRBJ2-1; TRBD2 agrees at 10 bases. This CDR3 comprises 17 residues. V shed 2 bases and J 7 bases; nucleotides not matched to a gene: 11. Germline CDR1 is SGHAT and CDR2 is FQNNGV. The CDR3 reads CASSLNLASGRLNEQFF. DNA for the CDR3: TGTGCCAGCAGCTTAAACCTAGCTAGCGGGAGATTGAATGAGCAGTTCTTC.

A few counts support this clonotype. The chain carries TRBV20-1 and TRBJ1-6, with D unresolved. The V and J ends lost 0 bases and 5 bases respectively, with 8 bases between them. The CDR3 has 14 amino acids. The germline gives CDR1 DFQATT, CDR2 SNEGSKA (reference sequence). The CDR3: CSAREQLDNSPLHF. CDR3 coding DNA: TGCAGTGCTAGAGAACAGTTGGATAATTCACCCCTCCACTTT.

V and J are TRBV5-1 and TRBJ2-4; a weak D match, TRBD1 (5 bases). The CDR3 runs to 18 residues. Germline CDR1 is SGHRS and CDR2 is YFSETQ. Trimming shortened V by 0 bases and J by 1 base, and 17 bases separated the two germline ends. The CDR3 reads CASSLGREFPFAKNIQYF. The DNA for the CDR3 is TGCGCCAGCAGCTTGGGCAGGGAATTTCCCTTCGCCAAAAACATTCAGTACTTC. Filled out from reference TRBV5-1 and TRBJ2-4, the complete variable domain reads KAGVTQTPRYLIKTRGQQVTLSCSPISGHRSVSWYQQTPGQGLQFLFEYFSETQRNKGNFPGRFSGRQFSNSRSEMNVSTLELGDSALYLCASSLGREFPFAKNIQYFGAGTRLSVL.

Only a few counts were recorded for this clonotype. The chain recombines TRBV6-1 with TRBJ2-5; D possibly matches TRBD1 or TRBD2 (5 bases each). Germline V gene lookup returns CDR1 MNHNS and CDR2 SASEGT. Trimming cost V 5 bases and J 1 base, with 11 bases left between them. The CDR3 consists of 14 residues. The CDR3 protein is CASSTGTLQETQYF. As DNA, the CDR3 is TGTGCCAGCAGTACCGGGACCCTCCAAGAGACCCAGTACTTC.

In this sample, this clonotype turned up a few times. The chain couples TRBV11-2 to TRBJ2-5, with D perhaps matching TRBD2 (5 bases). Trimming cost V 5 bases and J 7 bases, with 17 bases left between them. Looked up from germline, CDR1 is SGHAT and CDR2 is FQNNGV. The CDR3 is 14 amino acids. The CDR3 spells CASSPLWSGRTQYF. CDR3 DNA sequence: TGTGCCAGCAGCCCTCTTTGGAGCGGACGGACCCAGTACTTC.

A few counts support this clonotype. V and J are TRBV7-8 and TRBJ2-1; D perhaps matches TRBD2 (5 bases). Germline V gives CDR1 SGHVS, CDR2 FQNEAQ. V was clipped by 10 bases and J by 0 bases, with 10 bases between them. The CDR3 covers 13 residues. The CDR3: CATTGDSYNEQFF. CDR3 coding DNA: TGTGCCACCACCGGGGACTCCTACAATGAGCAGTTCTTC.

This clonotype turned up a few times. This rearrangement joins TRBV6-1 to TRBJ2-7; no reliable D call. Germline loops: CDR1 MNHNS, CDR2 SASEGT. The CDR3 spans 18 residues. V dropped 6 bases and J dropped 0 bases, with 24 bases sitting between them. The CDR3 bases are TGTGCCAGCAGATCACTATCCGGAAGGCAGACACACTCCTACGAGCAGTACTTC. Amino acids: CASRSLSGRQTHSYEQYF.

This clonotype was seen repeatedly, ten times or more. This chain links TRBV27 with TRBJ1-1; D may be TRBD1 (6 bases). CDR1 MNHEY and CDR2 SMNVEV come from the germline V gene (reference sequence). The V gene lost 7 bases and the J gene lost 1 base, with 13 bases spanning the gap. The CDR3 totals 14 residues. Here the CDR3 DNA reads TGTGCCAGCATGTGGGGGCACGGGAACACTGAAGCTTTCTTT. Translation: CASMWGHGNTEAFF.